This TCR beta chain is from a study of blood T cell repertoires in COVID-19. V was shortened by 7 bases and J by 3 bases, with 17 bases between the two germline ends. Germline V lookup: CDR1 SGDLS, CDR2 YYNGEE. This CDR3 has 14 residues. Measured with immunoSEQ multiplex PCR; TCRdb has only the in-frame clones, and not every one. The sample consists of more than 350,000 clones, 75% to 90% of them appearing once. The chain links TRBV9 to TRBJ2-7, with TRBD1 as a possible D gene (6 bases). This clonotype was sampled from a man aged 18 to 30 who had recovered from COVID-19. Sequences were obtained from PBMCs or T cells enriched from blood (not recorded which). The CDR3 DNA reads TGTGCCAGCGGCCCCTTTGACAGGATCTACGAGCAGTACTTC. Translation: CASGPFDRIYEQYF.